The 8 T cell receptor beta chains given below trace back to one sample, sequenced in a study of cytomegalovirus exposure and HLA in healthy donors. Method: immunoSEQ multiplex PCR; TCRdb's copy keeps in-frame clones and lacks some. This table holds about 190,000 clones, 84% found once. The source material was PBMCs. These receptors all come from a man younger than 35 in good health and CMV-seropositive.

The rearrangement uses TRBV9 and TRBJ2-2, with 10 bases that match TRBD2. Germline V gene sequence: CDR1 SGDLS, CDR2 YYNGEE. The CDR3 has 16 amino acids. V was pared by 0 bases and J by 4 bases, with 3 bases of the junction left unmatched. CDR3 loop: CASSVVASGSTGELFF. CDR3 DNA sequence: TGTGCCAGCAGCGTAGTGGCTAGCGGGAGCACCGGGGAGCTGTTTTTT. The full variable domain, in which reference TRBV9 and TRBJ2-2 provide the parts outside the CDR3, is DSGVTQTPKHLITATGQRVTLRCSPRSGDLSVYWYQQSLDQGLQFLIQYYNGEERAKGNILERFSAQQFPDLHSELNLSSLELGDSALYFCASSVVASGSTGELFFGEGSRLTVL.

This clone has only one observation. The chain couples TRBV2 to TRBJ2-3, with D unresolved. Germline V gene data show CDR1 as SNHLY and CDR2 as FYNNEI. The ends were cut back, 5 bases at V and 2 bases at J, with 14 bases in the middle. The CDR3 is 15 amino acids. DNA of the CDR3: TGTGCCAGCAGTCTTGCGCCGCAACCCACAGATACGCAGTATTTT. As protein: CASSLAPQPTDTQYF.

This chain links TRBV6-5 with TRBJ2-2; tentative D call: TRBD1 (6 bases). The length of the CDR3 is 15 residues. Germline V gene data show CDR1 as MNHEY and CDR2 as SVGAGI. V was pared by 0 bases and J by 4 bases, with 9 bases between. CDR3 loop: CASSYSTGLTGELFF. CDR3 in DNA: TGTGCCAGCAGTTACTCGACAGGACTCACCGGGGAGCTGTTTTTT.

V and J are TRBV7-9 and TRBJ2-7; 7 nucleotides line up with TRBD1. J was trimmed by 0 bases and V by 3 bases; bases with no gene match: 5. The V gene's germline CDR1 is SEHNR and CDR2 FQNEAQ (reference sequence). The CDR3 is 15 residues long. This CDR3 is CASSFLQGVSYEQYF. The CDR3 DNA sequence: TGTGCCAGCAGCTTCCTTCAGGGGGTCTCCTACGAGCAGTACTTC.

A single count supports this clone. The CDR3 bases are TGCGCCAGCAGCTTGCGGCAGGGGATCGTCAACGAGCAGTACTTC. Translation gives CASSLRQGIVNEQYF. The chain is built from TRBV5-1 and TRBJ2-7, with D perhaps matching TRBD1 (6 bases). There are 15 residues in the CDR3. Per germline, CDR1 SGHRS and CDR2 YFSETQ. Trimming left V 1 base short and J 5 bases short, with 16 bases between.

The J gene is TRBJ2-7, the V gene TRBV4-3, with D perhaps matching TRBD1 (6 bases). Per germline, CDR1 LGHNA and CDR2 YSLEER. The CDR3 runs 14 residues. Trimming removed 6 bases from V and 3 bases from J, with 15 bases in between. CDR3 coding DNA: TGCGCCAGCAGTAAACAGGGAGAGAGCTACGAGCAGTACTTC. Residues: CASSKQGESYEQYF.

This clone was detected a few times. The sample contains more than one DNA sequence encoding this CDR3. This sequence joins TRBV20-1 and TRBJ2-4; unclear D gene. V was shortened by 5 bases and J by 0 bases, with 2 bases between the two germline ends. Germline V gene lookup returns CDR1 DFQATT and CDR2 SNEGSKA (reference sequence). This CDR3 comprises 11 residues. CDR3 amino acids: CSALAKNIQYF. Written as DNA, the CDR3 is TGCAGTGCTCTAGCCAAAAACATTCAGTACTTC.

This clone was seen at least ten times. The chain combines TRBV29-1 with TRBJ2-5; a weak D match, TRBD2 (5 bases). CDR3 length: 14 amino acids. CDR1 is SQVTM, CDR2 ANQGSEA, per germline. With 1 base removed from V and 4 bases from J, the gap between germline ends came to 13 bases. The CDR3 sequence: CSVEVGGSGETQYF. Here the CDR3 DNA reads TGCAGCGTTGAAGTAGGAGGTTCTGGAGAGACCCAGTACTTC. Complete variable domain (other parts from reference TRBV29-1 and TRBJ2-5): SAVISQKPSRDICQRGTSLTIQCQVDSQVTMMFWYRQQPGQSLTLIATANQGSEATYESGFVIDKFPISRPNLTFSTLTVSNMSPEDSSIYLCSVEVGGSGETQYFGPGTRLLVL.